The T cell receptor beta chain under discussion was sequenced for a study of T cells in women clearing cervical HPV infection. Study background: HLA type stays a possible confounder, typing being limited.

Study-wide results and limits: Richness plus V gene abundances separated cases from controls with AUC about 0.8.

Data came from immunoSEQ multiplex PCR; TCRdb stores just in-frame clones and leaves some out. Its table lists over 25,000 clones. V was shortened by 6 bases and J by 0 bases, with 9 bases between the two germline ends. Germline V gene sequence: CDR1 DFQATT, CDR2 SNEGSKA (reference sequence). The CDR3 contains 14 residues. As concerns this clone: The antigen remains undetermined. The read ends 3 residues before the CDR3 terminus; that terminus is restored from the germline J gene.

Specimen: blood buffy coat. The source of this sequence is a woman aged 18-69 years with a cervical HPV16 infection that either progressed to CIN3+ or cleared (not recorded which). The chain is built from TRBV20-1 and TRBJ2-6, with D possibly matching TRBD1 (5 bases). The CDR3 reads CSAGRSSGANVLTF. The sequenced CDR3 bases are TGCAGTGCGGGGCGAAGCTCTGGGGCCAACGTC.